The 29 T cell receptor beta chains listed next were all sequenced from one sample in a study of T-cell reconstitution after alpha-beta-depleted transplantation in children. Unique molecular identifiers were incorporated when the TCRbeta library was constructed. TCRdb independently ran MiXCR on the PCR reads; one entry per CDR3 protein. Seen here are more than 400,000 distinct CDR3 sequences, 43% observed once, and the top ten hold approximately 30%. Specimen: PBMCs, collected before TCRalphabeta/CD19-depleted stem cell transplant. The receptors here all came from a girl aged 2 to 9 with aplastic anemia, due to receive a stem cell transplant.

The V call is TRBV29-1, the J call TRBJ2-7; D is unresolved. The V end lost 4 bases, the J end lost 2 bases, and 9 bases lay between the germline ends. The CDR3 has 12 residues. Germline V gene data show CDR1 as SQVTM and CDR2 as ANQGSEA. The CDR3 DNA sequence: TGCAGCGTTGGGCCAGCTACCTACGAGCAGTACTTC. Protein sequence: CSVGPATYEQYF.

CDR3 protein: CASSYTGPLNTEAFF. The CDR3 coding sequence is TGTGCCAGCAGTTACACGGGACCGCTTAACACTGAAGCTTTCTTT. The chain uses TRBV6-5 and TRBJ1-1; a weak D match, TRBD1 (5 bases). The germline V and J ends were trimmed by 2 bases and 2 bases, with 12 bases remaining between them. CDR3 length: 15 residues. CDR1 is MNHEY and CDR2 is SVGAGI in the germline V gene.

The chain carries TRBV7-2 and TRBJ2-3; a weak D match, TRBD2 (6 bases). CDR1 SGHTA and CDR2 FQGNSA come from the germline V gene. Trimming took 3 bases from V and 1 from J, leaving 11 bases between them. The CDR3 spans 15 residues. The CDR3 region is CASSFPAGGTDTQYF. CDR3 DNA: TGTGCCAGCAGCTTTCCAGCGGGCGGCACAGATACGCAGTATTTT.

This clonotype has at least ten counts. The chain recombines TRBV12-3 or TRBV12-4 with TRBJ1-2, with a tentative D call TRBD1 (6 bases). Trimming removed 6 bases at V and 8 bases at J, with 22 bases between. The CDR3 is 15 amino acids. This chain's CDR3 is CASSGIGGRTGGYTF. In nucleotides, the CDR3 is TGTGCCAGCAGCGGCATTGGGGGCAGGACCGGCGGCTACACCTTC.

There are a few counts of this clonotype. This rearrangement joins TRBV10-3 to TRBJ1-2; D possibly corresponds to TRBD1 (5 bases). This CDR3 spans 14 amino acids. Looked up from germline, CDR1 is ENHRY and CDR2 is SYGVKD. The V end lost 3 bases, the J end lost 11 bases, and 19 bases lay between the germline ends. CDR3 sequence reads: CAISDWRDPMQYTF. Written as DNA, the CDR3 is TGTGCCATCAGTGATTGGAGGGACCCCATGCAGTACACCTTC.

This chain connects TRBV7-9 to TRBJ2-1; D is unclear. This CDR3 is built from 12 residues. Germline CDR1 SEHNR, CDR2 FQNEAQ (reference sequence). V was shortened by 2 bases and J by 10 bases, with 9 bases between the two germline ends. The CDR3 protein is CASSLNTEEQFF. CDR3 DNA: TGTGCCAGCAGCTTAAACACGGAGGAGCAGTTCTTC.

In DNA, the CDR3 is TGCAAATCGGACAGAGCGACCACTGAAGCTTTCTTT. It codes for CKSDRATTEAFF. This chain joins TRBV20-1 and TRBJ1-1; D is possibly TRBD1 (6 bases). The CDR3 has 12 amino acids. Germline V gene lookup returns CDR1 DFQATT and CDR2 SNEGSKA (reference sequence).

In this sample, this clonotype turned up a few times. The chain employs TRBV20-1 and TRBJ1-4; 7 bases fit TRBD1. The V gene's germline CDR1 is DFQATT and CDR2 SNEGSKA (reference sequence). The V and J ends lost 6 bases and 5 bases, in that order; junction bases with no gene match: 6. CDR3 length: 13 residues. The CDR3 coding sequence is TGCAGTGCCTCGGACAGGCGGAATGAAAAACTGTTTTTT. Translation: CSASDRRNEKLFF.

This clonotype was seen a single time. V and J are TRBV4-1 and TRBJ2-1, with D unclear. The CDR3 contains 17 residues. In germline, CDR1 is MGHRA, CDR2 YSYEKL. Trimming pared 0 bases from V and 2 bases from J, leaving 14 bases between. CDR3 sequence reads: CASSQDLRGPPYNEQFF. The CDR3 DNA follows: TGCGCCAGCAGCCAAGATCTGCGTGGGCCCCCCTACAATGAGCAGTTCTTC.

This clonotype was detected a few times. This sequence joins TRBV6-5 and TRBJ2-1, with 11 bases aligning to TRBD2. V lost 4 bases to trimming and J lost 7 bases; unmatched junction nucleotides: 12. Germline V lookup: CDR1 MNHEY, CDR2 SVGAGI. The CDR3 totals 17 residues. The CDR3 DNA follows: TGTGCCAGCAGTTCCAAGGGTTTCGGGACTAGCGGAAATGAGCAGTTCTTC. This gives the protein CASSSKGFGTSGNEQFF.

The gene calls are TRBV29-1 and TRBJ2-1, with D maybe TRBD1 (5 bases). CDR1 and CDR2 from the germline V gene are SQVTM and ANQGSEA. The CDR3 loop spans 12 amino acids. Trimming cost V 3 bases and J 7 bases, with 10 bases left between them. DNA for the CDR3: TGCAGCGTTGAGGGGCCAGAGAATGAGCAGTTCTTC. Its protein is CSVEGPENEQFF.

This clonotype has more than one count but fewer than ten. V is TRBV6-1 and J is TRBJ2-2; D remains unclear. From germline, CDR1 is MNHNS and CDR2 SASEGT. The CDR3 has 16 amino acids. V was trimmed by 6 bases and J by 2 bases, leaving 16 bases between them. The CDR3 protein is CASSERPQTNTGELFF. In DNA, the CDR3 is TGTGCCAGCAGCGAAAGGCCGCAGACTAACACCGGGGAGCTGTTTTTT.

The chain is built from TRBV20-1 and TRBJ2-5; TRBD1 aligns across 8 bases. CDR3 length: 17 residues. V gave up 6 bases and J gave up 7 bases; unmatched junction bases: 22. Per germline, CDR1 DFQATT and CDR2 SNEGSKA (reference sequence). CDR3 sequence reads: CSANRFLPQGAMATQYF. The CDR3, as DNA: TGCAGTGCCAACCGATTTCTGCCCCAGGGGGCCATGGCGACCCAGTACTTC.

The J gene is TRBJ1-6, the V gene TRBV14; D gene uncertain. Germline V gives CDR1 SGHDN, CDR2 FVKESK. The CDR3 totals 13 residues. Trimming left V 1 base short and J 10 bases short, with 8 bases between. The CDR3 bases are TGTGCCAGCAGCCAAGTACTCAACTCACCCCTCCACTTT. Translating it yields CASSQVLNSPLHF.

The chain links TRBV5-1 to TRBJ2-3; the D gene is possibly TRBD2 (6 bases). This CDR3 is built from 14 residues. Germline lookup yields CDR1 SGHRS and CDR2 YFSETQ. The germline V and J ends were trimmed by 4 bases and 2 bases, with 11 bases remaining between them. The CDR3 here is CASSGGRYTDTQYF. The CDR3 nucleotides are TGCGCCAGCAGCGGAGGGAGGTACACAGATACGCAGTATTTT.

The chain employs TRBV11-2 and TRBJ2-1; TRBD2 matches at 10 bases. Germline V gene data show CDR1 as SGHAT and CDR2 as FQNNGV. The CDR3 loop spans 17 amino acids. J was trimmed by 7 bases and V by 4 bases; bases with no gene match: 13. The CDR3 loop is CASSSIGRAGGGNEQFF. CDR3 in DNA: TGTGCCAGCAGCTCAATAGGGCGAGCGGGAGGGGGAAATGAGCAGTTCTTC.

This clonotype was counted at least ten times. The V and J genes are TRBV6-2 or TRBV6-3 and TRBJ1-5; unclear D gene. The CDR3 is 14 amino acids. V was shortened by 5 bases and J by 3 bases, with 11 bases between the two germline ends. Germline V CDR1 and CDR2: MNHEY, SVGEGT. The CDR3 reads CASSGNGDNQPQHF. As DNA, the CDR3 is TGTGCCAGCAGTGGGAATGGTGACAATCAGCCCCAGCATTTT.

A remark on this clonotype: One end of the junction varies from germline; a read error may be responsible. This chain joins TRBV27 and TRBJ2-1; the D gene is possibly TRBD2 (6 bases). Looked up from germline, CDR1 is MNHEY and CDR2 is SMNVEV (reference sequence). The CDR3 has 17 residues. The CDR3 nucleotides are TGTGCCTGCAGTTTATCGGCTAGCGCTAACTCCTACAATGAGCAGCTCTTC. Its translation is CACSLSASANSYNEQLF.

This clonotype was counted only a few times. This CDR3 is CSASRTAGLRETQYF. CDR3 coding DNA: TGCAGTGCTAGTAGGACGGCAGGTCTCCGCGAGACCCAGTACTTC. The rearrangement links TRBV20-1 to TRBJ2-5; D is unclear. The germline V gene has CDR1 DFQATT and CDR2 SNEGSKA (reference sequence). This CDR3 region has 15 residues. V was shortened by 3 bases and J by 5 bases, with 19 bases between the two germline ends.

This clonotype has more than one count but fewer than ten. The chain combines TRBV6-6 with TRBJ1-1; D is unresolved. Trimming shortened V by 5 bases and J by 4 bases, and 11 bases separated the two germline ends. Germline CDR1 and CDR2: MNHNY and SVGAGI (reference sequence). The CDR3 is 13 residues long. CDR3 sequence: CASSLPSGTEAFF. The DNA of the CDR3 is TGTGCCAGCAGTCTTCCGAGTGGCACTGAAGCTTTCTTT.

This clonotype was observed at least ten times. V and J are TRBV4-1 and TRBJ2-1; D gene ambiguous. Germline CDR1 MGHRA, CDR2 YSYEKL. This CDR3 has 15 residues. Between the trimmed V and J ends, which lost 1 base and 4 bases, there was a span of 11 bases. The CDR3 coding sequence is TGCGCCAGCAGCCAAGTAACTCAGAAATACAATGAGCAGTTCTTC. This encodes CASSQVTQKYNEQFF.

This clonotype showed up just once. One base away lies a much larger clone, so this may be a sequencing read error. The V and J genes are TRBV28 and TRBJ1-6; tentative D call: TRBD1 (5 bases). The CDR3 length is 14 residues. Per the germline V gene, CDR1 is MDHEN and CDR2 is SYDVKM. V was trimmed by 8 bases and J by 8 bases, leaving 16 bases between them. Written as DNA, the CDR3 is TGTGCCAGCGGGGGAGTGGGATCCCATTCACCCCTCCACTTT. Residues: CASGGVGSHSPLHF.

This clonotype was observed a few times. In DNA form, the CDR3 reads TGTGCCAGCACTTTCAGCGTGAACACTGAAGCTTTCTTT. Its protein product is CASTFSVNTEAFF. The chain is built from TRBV5-5 and TRBJ1-1; no firm D call. Trimming pared 6 bases from V and 0 bases from J, leaving 9 bases between. Germline CDR1 reads SGHKS; CDR2 reads YYEKEE (reference sequence). This CDR3 has 13 residues.

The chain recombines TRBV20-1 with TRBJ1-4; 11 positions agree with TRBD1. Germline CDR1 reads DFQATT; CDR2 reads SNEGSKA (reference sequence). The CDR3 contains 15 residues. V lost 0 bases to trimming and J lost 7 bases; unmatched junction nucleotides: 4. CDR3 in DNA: TGCAGTGCTAGAGATCGGGGACAGGGGGGTGAAAAACTGTTTTTT. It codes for CSARDRGQGGEKLFF.

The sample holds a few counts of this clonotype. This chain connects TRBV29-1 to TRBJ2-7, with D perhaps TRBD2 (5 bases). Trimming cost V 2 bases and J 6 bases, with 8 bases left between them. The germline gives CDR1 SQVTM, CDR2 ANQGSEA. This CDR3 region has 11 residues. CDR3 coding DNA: TGCAGCGTTGAAATGGGGAGCGAGCAGTACTTC. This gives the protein CSVEMGSEQYF.

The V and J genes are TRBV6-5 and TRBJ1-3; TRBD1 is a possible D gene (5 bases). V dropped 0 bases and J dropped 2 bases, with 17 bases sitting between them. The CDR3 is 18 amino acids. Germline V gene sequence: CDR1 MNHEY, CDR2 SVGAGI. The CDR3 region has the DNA TGTGCCAGCAGTTACTCGACCACAGGCAGGGCAGCTGGAAACACCATATATTTT. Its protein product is CASSYSTTGRAAGNTIYF.

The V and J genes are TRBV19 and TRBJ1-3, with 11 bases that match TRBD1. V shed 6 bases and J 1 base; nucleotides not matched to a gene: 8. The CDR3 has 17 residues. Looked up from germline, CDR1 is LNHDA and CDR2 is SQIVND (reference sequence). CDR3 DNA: TGTGCCAGTAGGAAACTCGGACAGGGGGCTTCTGGAAACACCATATATTTT. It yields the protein CASRKLGQGASGNTIYF.

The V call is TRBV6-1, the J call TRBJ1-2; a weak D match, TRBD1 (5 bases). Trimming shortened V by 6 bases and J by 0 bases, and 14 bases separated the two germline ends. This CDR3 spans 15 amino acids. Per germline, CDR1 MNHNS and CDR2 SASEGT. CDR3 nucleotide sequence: TGTGCCAGCAGAACCGGGACGCGGGCTAACTATGGCTACACCTTC. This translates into CASRTGTRANYGYTF.

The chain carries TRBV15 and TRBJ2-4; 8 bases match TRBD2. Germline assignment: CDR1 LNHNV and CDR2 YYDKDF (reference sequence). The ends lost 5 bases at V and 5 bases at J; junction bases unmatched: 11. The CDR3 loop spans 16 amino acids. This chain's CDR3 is CATSPYSGLDENIQYF. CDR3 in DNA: TGTGCCACCAGCCCATATTCGGGACTAGATGAAAACATTCAGTACTTC.